These 26 T cell receptor beta chains were sequenced from one sample in a study of T cell responses to AZD1222 COVID-19 vaccine (dated by TCRdb to the early 2020s). The label giving this sample's time point can be read as: about 28 days (+/-7) after the second vaccine dose. Libraries were made using the immunoSEQ multiplex PCR assay. This immuneACCESS table, as held by TCRdb, lists in-frame sequences with V and J called but not all clones. Of the missing ones, under half trace to an unresolved V gene in checked studies; the others have no known cause. The sample table holds about 77,000 clones, of which roughly 90% were seen once. The ten largest make up roughly 5% of the sample. The specimen was peripheral blood, collected 28 days after the second AZD1222 dose. These receptors all stem from an adult who received the AZD1222 COVID-19 vaccine.

This clone was detected once. V is TRBV2 and J is TRBJ1-3; 7 bases line up with TRBD1. V lost 5 bases to trimming and J lost 10 bases; unmatched junction nucleotides: 14. This CDR3 spans 15 amino acids. In germline, CDR1 is SNHLY, CDR2 FYNNEI. The CDR3 bases are TGTGCCAGCAGTAAACTCAGACAGGGCGGGGGTACCATATATTTT. This translates into CASSKLRQGGGTIYF.

Only one count was recorded for this clone. V is TRBV3-1 (or the pseudogene TRBV3-2) and J is TRBJ2-1; 7 bases are a match to TRBD2. After removal of 0 bases from V and 9 bases from J, the junction contained 14 bases not matched to a gene. The germline V gene has CDR1 LGHDT and CDR2 YNNKEL (reference sequence). The CDR3 runs to 17 residues. The CDR3 coding sequence is TGTGCCAGCAGCCAAGAATCGGGAGGCCCCCCATTTTGTGAGCAGTTCTTC. Encoded protein: CASSQESGGPPFCEQFF.

This clone was observed a single time. V is TRBV27 and J is TRBJ2-2, with 7 bases identical to TRBD1. Germline V lookup: CDR1 MNHEY, CDR2 SMNVEV (reference sequence). V was clipped by 2 bases and J by 0 bases; unmatched bases: 3. This CDR3 contains 16 residues. The CDR3 region is CASSLSTGANTGELFF. The CDR3 DNA sequence: TGTGCCAGCAGTTTAAGTACAGGGGCGAACACCGGGGAGCTGTTTTTT.

The rearrangement links TRBV19 to TRBJ2-3; D may be TRBD1 or TRBD2 (5 bases each). The CDR3 covers 14 residues. Germline V lookup: CDR1 LNHDA, CDR2 SQIVND (reference sequence). Trimming stripped 4 bases from V and 4 bases from J, with 12 bases between. CDR3 protein: CASSNLGRADTQYF. CDR3 sequence (DNA): TGTGCCAGTAGTAACTTGGGACGGGCAGATACGCAGTATTTT. The full variable domain, with the rest looked up from reference TRBV19 and TRBJ2-3, is DGGITQSPKYLFRKEGQNVTLSCEQNLNHDAMYWYRQDPGQGLRLIYYSQIVNDFQKGDIAEGYSVSREKKESFPLTVTSAQKNPTAFYLCASSNLGRADTQYFGPGTRLTVL.

This chain uses TRBV2 with TRBJ1-4, with D perhaps TRBD1 (5 bases). This CDR3 spans 14 amino acids. The germline CDR1 and CDR2 sequences are SNHLY and FYNNEI. V lost 3 bases and J 4 bases, leaving 9 bases between the germline ends. Here the CDR3 DNA reads TGTGCCAGCAGTGATCGGGGGTTTAATGAAAAACTGTTTTTT. It translates to CASSDRGFNEKLFF.

This chain uses TRBV27 with TRBJ1-4; D unclear. The CDR3 has 13 amino acids. V lost 8 bases, J lost 8 bases, and 15 bases lay in between. Germline CDR1 reads MNHEY; CDR2 reads SMNVEV (reference sequence). CDR3 region: CASAAGWEEKLFF. As DNA, the CDR3 is TGTGCCAGCGCTGCCGGGTGGGAGGAAAAACTGTTTTTT.

Here the CDR3 DNA reads TGTGCCAGCAGCTTAGCGGGGTCGACCTACGAGCAGTACTTC. Its protein product is CASSLAGSTYEQYF. The chain recombines TRBV7-8 with TRBJ2-7; no clear D gene. The CDR3 contains 14 residues. CDR1 SGHVS and CDR2 FQNEAQ come from the germline V gene. V was cut by 0 bases and J by 2 bases, with 8 bases left in between.

As regards this clone: The CDR3 end shows no conserved phenylalanine or tryptophan, and so a read error is likely. No DNA is shown, since the ends of the CDR3 on it are uncertain; the CDR3 is the one TCRdb lists. The gene calls are TRBV6-1 and TRBJ1-4. The CDR3 adds up to 12 amino acids, both ends counted. From germline, CDR1 is MNHNS and CDR2 SASEGT. CDR3 amino acids: CASSETGGSAFL.

The chain is built from TRBV7-6 and TRBJ2-5, with D perhaps given as TRBD1 or TRBD2 (6 bases each). The CDR3 spans 16 residues. V shed 1 base and J shed 5 bases, with 17 bases lying between them. Germline V gene lookup returns CDR1 SGHVS and CDR2 FNYEAQ. CDR3 DNA: TGTGCCAGCAGCTTAGGAATGAGGGGGGCCCGGGAGACCCAGTACTTC. This codes for CASSLGMRGARETQYF. Full variable domain (outside the CDR3, taken from reference TRBV7-6 and TRBJ2-5): GAGVSQSPRYKVTKRGQDVALRCDPISGHVSLYWYRQALGQGPEFLTYFNYEAQQDKSGLPNDRFSAERPEGSISTLTIQRTEQRDSAMYRCASSLGMRGARETQYFGPGTRLLVL.

The rearrangement links TRBV4-1 to TRBJ1-2; weak D call: TRBD1 (5 bases). Germline lookup yields CDR1 MGHRA and CDR2 YSYEKL. V was trimmed by 4 bases and J by 6 bases, leaving 18 bases between them. This CDR3 has 15 amino acids. The CDR3 here is CASSLSSGGNNGYTF. The CDR3 DNA reads TGCGCCAGCAGCCTGAGCAGCGGGGGAAACAATGGCTACACCTTC.

The chain combines TRBV6-2 or TRBV6-3 with TRBJ1-1; 7 nucleotides align to TRBD1. V gave up 7 bases and J gave up 8 bases; unmatched junction bases: 10. This CDR3 has 13 amino acids. Germline V CDR1 and CDR2: MNHEY, SVGEGT. CDR3 nucleotide sequence: TGTGCCAGCAACCCCTCGTCGGACAGGGAAGCTTTCTTT. Translating gives CASNPSSDREAFF.

The sample holds one count of this clone. The rearrangement links TRBV4-3 to TRBJ1-1; D ambiguous. CDR3 length: 14 amino acids. From germline, CDR1 is LGHNA and CDR2 YSLEER. Trimming took off 0 bases at V and 4 bases at J, with 9 bases between the two ends. This chain's CDR3 is CASSQDRQSTEAFF. The CDR3, as DNA: TGCGCCAGCAGCCAAGATCGGCAGTCCACTGAAGCTTTCTTT.

This chain connects TRBV6-5 to TRBJ1-4; 8 bases match TRBD1. Trimming took 5 bases from V and 17 from J; bases not matched to a gene: 19. CDR3 length equals 15 residues. The germline CDR1 and CDR2 sequences are MNHEY and SVGAGI. CDR3 residues: CASSPGGSRGGKTFF. As DNA, the CDR3 is TGTGCCAGCAGTCCAGGGGGCAGCCGAGGAGGAAAAACTTTTTTT.

J is TRBJ1-1 and V is TRBV6-5; D unresolved. Trimming shortened V by 11 bases and J by 1 base, and 11 bases separated the two germline ends. The germline gives CDR1 MNHEY, CDR2 SVGAGI. The CDR3 extends over 12 amino acids. CDR3 amino acids: CASGRPNTEAFF. DNA for the CDR3: TGTGCCTCTGGGAGGCCGAACACTGAAGCTTTCTTT.

Written as DNA, the CDR3 is TGCGCCAGCAGAGAGGGGGGAGGGACTGAAGCTTTCTTT. This sequence encodes CASREGGGTEAFF. The V and J genes are TRBV10-2 and TRBJ1-1, with D perhaps matching TRBD1 (6 bases). The V end lost 6 bases, the J end lost 5 bases, and 13 bases lay between the germline ends. CDR1 and CDR2 (germline): WSHSY, SAAADI. The CDR3 has 13 amino acids.

J is TRBJ2-1 and V is TRBV18; no reliable D call. The germline gives CDR1 KGHSH, CDR2 LQKENI. The V end was cut by 2 bases, the J end by 0 bases, with 8 bases between. The CDR3 totals 15 residues. The CDR3 is CASSPVLSSYNEQFF. CDR3 in DNA: TGTGCCAGCTCACCAGTCCTCAGCTCCTACAATGAGCAGTTCTTC.

V usage is TRBV25-1 and J usage is TRBJ2-7, with TRBD2 matching 7 bases. Germline V CDR1 and CDR2: MGHDK, SYGVNS. V was clipped by 7 bases and J by 3 bases; unmatched bases: 15. The CDR3 totals 16 residues. CDR3 bases: TGTGCCAGCACCCCAAATGGCGGGGGTAATAACTACGAGCAGTACTTC. It yields the protein CASTPNGGGNNYEQYF.

The V call is TRBV10-3, the J call TRBJ2-2; D tentatively fits TRBD1 or TRBD2 (5 bases each). Looked up from germline, CDR1 is ENHRY and CDR2 is SYGVKD. CDR3 size: 16 residues. Trimming pared 6 bases from V and 7 bases from J, leaving 21 bases between. This CDR3 is CAISDYVRERGGELFF. CDR3 coding DNA: TGTGCCATCAGCGACTACGTCAGGGAGCGCGGCGGGGAGCTGTTTTTT.

V gene TRBV6-1 combines with J gene TRBJ2-7, with 7 nucleotides matching TRBD2. The trim removed 1 base at V and 7 bases at J, leaving 10 bases unmatched. The CDR3 loop spans 15 amino acids. Per germline, CDR1 MNHNS and CDR2 SASEGT. The CDR3 region has the DNA TGTGCCAGCAGTGAAGGGACTAGGGGATCACAAGAGCAGTACTTC. Amino acids: CASSEGTRGSQEQYF.

This sequence joins TRBV19 and TRBJ2-1, with D uncertain. Germline values: CDR1 LNHDA, CDR2 SQIVND (reference sequence). The length of the CDR3 is 14 residues. The V end was cut by 7 bases, the J end by 7 bases, with 17 bases between. The CDR3 is CASTVQTSGNEQFF. The CDR3 nucleotides read TGTGCCAGTACAGTGCAGACCTCTGGGAATGAGCAGTTCTTC.

The chain joins TRBV5-6 to TRBJ1-2; D remains unclear. Deletions cut 1 base from V and 7 bases from J, with 5 bases between. The CDR3 consists of 11 residues. Looked up from germline, CDR1 is SGHDT and CDR2 is YYEEEE. Here the CDR3 DNA reads TGTGCCAGCAGCTTGATGGGTGGCTACACCTTC. Its protein product is CASSLMGGYTF.

V usage is TRBV5-6 and J usage is TRBJ1-4; no reliable D call. The length of the CDR3 is 15 residues. The germline V gene has CDR1 SGHDT and CDR2 YYEEEE. V lost 0 bases and J lost 4, with 10 bases in between. In DNA, the CDR3 is TGTGCCAGCAGCTTGGCCGCGGCGGTTAATGAAAAACTGTTTTTT. Translation: CASSLAAAVNEKLFF. The whole variable domain, filled in from reference TRBV5-6 and TRBJ1-4, reads DAGVTQSPTHLIKTRGQQVTLRCSPKSGHDTVSWYQQALGQGPQFIFQYYEEEERQRGNFPDRFSGHQFPNYSSELNVNALLLGDSALYLCASSLAAAVNEKLFFGSGTQLSVL.

The chain employs TRBV5-1 and TRBJ2-7; D is unresolved. The CDR3 has 14 residues. Trimming left V 4 bases short and J 9 bases short, with 20 bases between. Germline lookup yields CDR1 SGHRS and CDR2 YFSETQ. CDR3 nucleotides: TGCGCCAGCAGCCCGCGTAGTCCACAGATTGGGCAGTACTTC. Its protein product is CASSPRSPQIGQYF.

The CDR3 region is CASSRAGDRGYEQYF. The CDR3 coding sequence is TGTGCCAGCAGCCGGGCGGGGGACAGGGGTTACGAGCAGTACTTC. The chain carries TRBV11-2 and TRBJ2-7; 10 nucleotides agree with TRBD1. This CDR3 comprises 15 residues. Germline V lookup: CDR1 SGHAT, CDR2 FQNNGV. Unmatched junction bases numbered 8, after V lost 5 bases and J lost 4 bases. Together with reference TRBV11-2 and TRBJ2-7, the CDR3 gives the full variable domain: EAGVAQSPRYKIIEKRQSVAFWCNPISGHATLYWYQQILGQGPKLLIQFQNNGVVDDSQLPKDRFSAERLKGVDSTLKIQPAKLEDSAVYLCASSRAGDRGYEQYFGPGTRLTVT.

The CDR3 is CSASALLGYSYNEQFF. The CDR3 DNA reads as TGCAGTGCTAGTGCCCTTCTAGGGTACTCCTACAATGAGCAGTTCTTC. The J gene is TRBJ2-1, the V gene TRBV20-1; no clear D gene. Trimming took off 3 bases at V and 0 bases at J, with 15 bases between the two ends. The germline V gene encodes CDR1 DFQATT and CDR2 SNEGSKA (reference sequence). The CDR3 loop spans 16 amino acids.

The chain employs TRBV23-1 and TRBJ1-2; 10 bases are shared with TRBD1. TRBV23-1 is recorded as an ORF, its role being uncertain. V gave up 4 bases and J gave up 0 bases; unmatched junction bases: 8. The CDR3 has 17 residues. The CDR3 loop is CASSRPTGGISNYGYTF. The CDR3 DNA sequence: TGCGCCAGCAGTCGTCCGACAGGGGGCATTTCTAACTATGGCTACACCTTC.